This TCR beta chain was recovered during a study of early T cells in non-severe SARS-CoV-2 infection. For the study at large: Sequencing of unsorted whole blood was done on bulk RNA, leaving chains unpaired. Study conclusions and caveats: The VDJdb matching leaned toward anti-spike CD8 responses and overlooked private and CD4 specificities.

Attachment of unique molecular identifiers was made to individual cDNA molecules. MiXCR, applied by TCRdb to the 5' RACE reads, yields one record per CDR3 protein. The repertoire consists of some 57,000 distinct CDR3 sequences, with roughly 8.8% occurring once and the leading ten covering about 20%. On this clonotype: Its antigen is unknown.

Germline V gene data show CDR1 as MGHRA and CDR2 as YSYEKL. The CDR3 is 15 amino acids. Trimming left V 0 bases short and J 7 bases short, with 16 bases between. The sequence came from an adult who was a healthcare worker with PCR-confirmed SARS-CoV-2 infection or an uninfected control (not recorded which). This chain uses TRBV4-1 with TRBJ2-7; no clear D gene. Source material: whole blood. CDR3 amino acids: CASSQDRTRSEEQYF. The CDR3, as DNA: TGCGCCAGCAGCCAAGATCGGACCCGTTCGGAGGAGCAGTACTTC.